Listed below are T cell receptor beta chains from one sample, sequenced in a study of OX40 agonist ivuxolimab in advanced cancers. Sequencing was performed with immunoSEQ multiplex PCR; in TCRdb, only in-frame clones are kept and a portion is missing. The sample yields fewer than 65,000 clones, about four fifths seen once. The input for sequencing was CD4+ or CD8+ T cells sorted from blood, taken in a trial of the OX40 agonist ivuxolimab. All receptors come from an adult with an advanced solid tumor such as melanoma, head and neck, liver or kidney cancer. Each CDR3 is given with its conserved first and last residue. Each record gives: J gene, clone size, D gene, V gene, CDR3 protein, CDR3 DNA. The D gene is left open where the match is weak. Only some rows state a clone size, as once, few, many or a class for expanded clones.

TRBJ1-1 NA NA TRBV19 CASSTSEGTEAFF TGTGCCAGTAGTACCTCCGAGGGGACTGAAGCTTTCTTT
TRBJ1-5 NA NA TRBV11-1 CASSFRGSNQPQHF TGTGCCAGCAGCTTCAGGGGAAGCAATCAGCCCCAGCATTTT
TRBJ2-7 NA NA TRBV27 CASSLGRSYEQYF TGTGCCAGCAGTTTAGGTCGGTCCTACGAGCAGTACTTC
TRBJ1-4 NA TRBD1 TRBV18 CASSYDRASNEKLFF TGTGCCAGCTCGTACGACAGGGCGTCTAATGAAAAACTGTTTTTT
TRBJ1-2 few NA TRBV4-3 CASSQDQGSGYGYTF TGCGCCAGCAGCCAAGATCAGGGATCGGGCTATGGCTACACCTTC
TRBJ1-6 NA NA TRBV9 CASSVEGGSPLHF TGTGCCAGCAGCGTAGAAGGGGGTTCACCCCTCCACTTT
TRBJ2-2 NA NA TRBV2 CASSEVLAGGELFF TGTGCCAGCAGTGAAGTGTTGGCGGGAGGGGAGCTGTTTTTT
TRBJ2-3 NA NA TRBV7-8 CASSLDRVSSTDTQYF TGTGCCAGCAGCTTAGACCGCGTGTCTAGCACAGATACGCAGTATTTT
TRBJ1-1 NA TRBD1 TRBV9 CASSVGQGKTEAFF TGTGCCAGCAGCGTGGGACAGGGAAAGACTGAAGCTTTCTTT
TRBJ2-3 NA TRBD1 TRBV27 CASSSPGQGRVDTQYF TGTGCCAGCAGTTCTCCGGGACAGGGGAGGGTAGATACGCAGTATTTT